Shown below are 24 T cell receptor beta chains from a single sample sequenced in a study of regulatory T cells in long-lasting Graves disease. CDR3-region Arm-PCR and iRepertoire HTBI primers produced the TCR beta libraries. TCRdb ran MiXCR on the multiplex PCR reads and lists one entry per CDR3 protein. The sample comprises around 250,000 distinct CDR3 sequences, approximately 18% of which are singletons, and less than 15% rests with the top ten. Documented time point: newly diagnosed GD, antithyroid drugs for less than 3 months. PBMC RNA was the source of the TCR library. The same sample was also used in a study of T cells in Graves' hyperthyroidism and ophthalmopathy.

The specimen comprised peripheral blood mononuclear cells (PBMCs), sampled at new diagnosis, from a patient treated with antithyroid drugs. These receptors were taken from a woman in her 30s with Graves disease.

J is TRBJ2-7 and V is TRBV30; D is uncertain. Germline CDR1 and CDR2: GTSNPN and SVGIG (reference sequence). The CDR3 sequence is 12 residues long. V lost 3 bases, J lost 1 base, and 7 bases lay in between. The DNA for the CDR3 is TGTGCCTGGAGGGATAGTTCCTACGAGCAGTACTTC. This sequence encodes CAWRDSSYEQYF. Using reference TRBV30 and TRBJ2-7 for the parts outside the CDR3, the full variable domain is SQTIHQWPATLVQPVGSPLSLECTVEGTSNPNLYWYRQAAGRGLQLLFYSVGIGQISSEVPQNLSASRPQDRQFILSSKKLLLSDSGFYLCAWRDSSYEQYFGPGTRLTVT.

This clonotype was counted once. The rearrangement joins TRBV20-1 to TRBJ1-2; 8 bases are a match to TRBD1. Unmatched junction bases numbered 5, after V lost 0 bases and J lost 2 bases. The CDR3 sequence is 15 residues long. CDR1 is DFQATT, CDR2 SNEGSKA, per germline (reference sequence). For the CDR3, the DNA is TGCAGTGCTAGAGATAGGAGGACAGGGAACTATGGCTACACCTTC. Residues: CSARDRRTGNYGYTF.

This clonotype was seen many times. V and J are TRBV3-1 and TRBJ2-5; unclear D gene. Trimming removed 0 bases at V and 3 bases at J, with 5 bases between. This CDR3 is 13 amino acids long. The V gene's germline CDR1 is LGHDT and CDR2 YNNKEL (reference sequence). CDR3 amino acids: CASSQEIEETQYF. CDR3 nucleotide sequence: TGTGCCAGCAGCCAAGAAATAGAAGAGACCCAGTACTTC.

The chain joins TRBV3-1 to TRBJ2-1; D unresolved. V was clipped by 4 bases and J by 7 bases, with 11 bases between them. The CDR3 spans 13 residues. Germline V gene data show CDR1 as LGHDT and CDR2 as YNNKEL (reference sequence). The CDR3 DNA follows: TGTGCCAGCAGCCTCGGCCTGGTTAATGAGCAGTTCTTC. Its translation: CASSLGLVNEQFF.

This clonotype came up a few times. This sequence joins TRBV19 and TRBJ1-1; 7 bases map to TRBD1. Germline-derived CDR1 and CDR2 are LNHDA and SQIVND (reference sequence). The V gene end was trimmed by 4 bases and the J gene end by 7 bases; junction bases not matched to a gene: 6. The CDR3 covers 13 residues. CDR3 nucleotides: TGTGCCAGTAGTAATTGGGACAGCGGTGAAGCTTTCTTT. Translated: CASSNWDSGEAFF.

This clonotype appeared many times. The chain is built from TRBV7-6 and TRBJ1-2; tentative D call: TRBD1 (5 bases). The CDR3 covers 13 residues. V was trimmed by 1 base and J by 6 bases, leaving 9 bases between them. The germline gives CDR1 SGHVS, CDR2 FNYEAQ. CDR3 amino acids: CASSLGREDGYTF. The CDR3 DNA sequence: TGTGCCAGCAGCTTAGGCAGGGAGGATGGCTACACCTTC.

This clonotype occurred a few times. The chain joins TRBV20-1 to TRBJ2-7; D is unresolved. Trimming took off 7 bases at V and 8 bases at J, with 18 bases between the two ends. The CDR3 length is 12 residues. Germline loops: CDR1 DFQATT, CDR2 SNEGSKA (reference sequence). The DNA of the CDR3 is TGCAGTGTTAGGCGGCCCAGCGAGAAGCAGTACTTC. Residues: CSVRRPSEKQYF.

About this clonotype itself: A much larger clone sits a single nucleotide away, making a read error possible. Since the CDR3 does not end with the conserved phenylalanine or tryptophan, this likely comes from a read error. The chain recombines TRBV13 with TRBJ1-6; no clear D. Trimming shortened V by 7 bases and J by 8 bases, and 15 bases separated the two germline ends. The CDR3 is 14 residues long. Germline V gene sequence: CDR1 PRHDT, CDR2 FYEKMQ (reference sequence). CDR3 sequence reads: CASNLGLGDSPLHL. CDR3 bases: TGTGCCAGCAACCTGGGGTTGGGAGATTCACCCCTCCACTTA.

This clonotype was found many times. The V call is TRBV5-5, the J call TRBJ2-3; 8 bases align to TRBD2. V was pared by 1 base and J by 5 bases, with 6 bases of the junction left unmatched. Germline CDR1 SGHKS, CDR2 YYEKEE (reference sequence). CDR3 length: 15 residues. The CDR3 DNA is TGTGCCAGCAGCTTGTTAGCGGGGATCGTAGATACGCAGTATTTT. Protein sequence: CASSLLAGIVDTQYF.

This clonotype has ten or more counts. The chain has TRBV7-9 and TRBJ2-1; 7 bases fit TRBD2. Per germline, CDR1 SEHNR and CDR2 FQNEAQ (reference sequence). J lost 9 bases, V lost 1 base, and 9 bases had no gene match. The CDR3 runs to 15 residues. CDR3 sequence (DNA): TGTGCCAGCAGCTTAGTACGGGGGGAAGGAGGTGAGCAGTTCTTC. Protein sequence: CASSLVRGEGGEQFF.

The table lists this clonotype with many counts. The gene calls are TRBV7-9 and TRBJ2-7, with D possibly matching TRBD1 (6 bases). The CDR3 length is 13 residues. With 8 bases removed from V and 6 bases from J, the gap between germline ends came to 17 bases. Germline CDR1 is SEHNR and CDR2 is FQNEAQ (reference sequence). This CDR3 is CASASQGIGEQYF. CDR3 coding DNA: TGTGCCAGCGCTTCCCAGGGGATTGGCGAGCAGTACTTC.

In this sample, this clonotype turned up many times. CDR3 nucleotide sequence: TGTGCCAGCAGCGTAGTTAGGGGACTAGACTCCTACGAGCAGTACTTC. It encodes CASSVVRGLDSYEQYF. This rearrangement joins TRBV9 to TRBJ2-7, with 8 bases that match TRBD2. The germline V gene has CDR1 SGDLS and CDR2 YYNGEE. The CDR3 totals 16 residues. The ends lost 0 bases at V and 0 bases at J; junction bases unmatched: 5. Using reference TRBV9 and TRBJ2-7 for the parts outside the CDR3, the full variable domain is DSGVTQTPKHLITATGQRVTLRCSPRSGDLSVYWYQQSLDQGLQFLIQYYNGEERAKGNILERFSAQQFPDLHSELNLSSLELGDSALYFCASSVVRGLDSYEQYFGPGTRLTVT.

Notes on this clonotype: As the CDR3 is not closed by the conserved phenylalanine or tryptophan, this likely results from a read error. This chain connects TRBV4-1 to TRBJ1-3; TRBD1 might be the D (6 bases). The germline V and J ends were trimmed by 0 bases and 0 bases, with 12 bases remaining between them. This CDR3 is built from 17 residues. Germline CDR1 is MGHRA and CDR2 is YSYEKL. CDR3 protein: CASSQEARGDSGNTIYL. The CDR3 DNA is TGCGCCAGCAGCCAAGAGGCCAGGGGCGACTCTGGAAACACCATATATTTG.

This clonotype showed up many times. This chain connects TRBV7-2 to TRBJ2-4, with D uncertain. The germline V gene encodes CDR1 SGHTA and CDR2 FQGNSA. The CDR3 extends over 12 amino acids. The V gene lost 2 bases and the J gene lost 2 bases, with 1 base spanning the gap. CDR3 bases: TGTGCCAGCAGCTTAACCAAAAACATTCAGTACTTC. Its protein is CASSLTKNIQYF.

On this clonotype itself: Sequence at one end of the junction differs from germline and may be a read error. The rearrangement links TRBV7-9 to TRBJ2-7; possibly TRBD2 for D (5 bases). CDR3 length equals 12 residues. Germline V gives CDR1 SEHNR, CDR2 FQNEAQ (reference sequence). The CDR3: CVSSLAQGPQYF. The CDR3 DNA is TGTGTCAGCAGCTTAGCGCAAGGGCCGCAGTACTTC.

The genes are TRBV12-3 or TRBV12-4 and TRBJ1-1; 10 nucleotides align to TRBD1. The CDR3 is made up of 16 amino acids. The trim removed 5 bases at V and 4 bases at J, leaving 10 bases unmatched. The CDR3 loop reads CASSPTGTGEGTEAFF. CDR3 DNA sequence: TGTGCCAGCAGTCCCACCGGGACAGGGGAGGGCACTGAAGCTTTCTTT.

This clonotype was seen many times. J is TRBJ1-6 and V is TRBV14, with TRBD1 as a possible D gene (6 bases). The CDR3 length is 15 residues. V was clipped by 2 bases and J by 7 bases, with 12 bases between them. In germline, CDR1 is SGHDN, CDR2 FVKESK. This CDR3 reads CASSQRDTRNSPLHF. CDR3 sequence (DNA): TGTGCCAGCAGCCAAAGGGACACGAGGAATTCACCCCTCCACTTT. Combining the CDR3 with reference TRBV14 and TRBJ1-6 gives the whole variable domain EAGVTQFPSHSVIEKGQTVTLRCDPISGHDNLYWYRRVMGKEIKFLLHFVKESKQDESGMPNNRFLAERTGGTYSTLKVQPAELEDSGVYFCASSQRDTRNSPLHFGNGTRLTVT.

This clonotype was counted at least ten times. This chain connects TRBV20-1 to TRBJ2-1; D is unresolved. The CDR3 loop spans 11 amino acids. The V gene lost 6 bases and the J gene lost 7 bases, with 10 bases spanning the gap. Per the germline V gene, CDR1 is DFQATT and CDR2 is SNEGSKA (reference sequence). The CDR3 spells CSANSRNEQFF. The CDR3 nucleotides read TGCAGTGCGAATTCGAGGAATGAGCAGTTCTTC.

This clonotype was seen a few times. V is TRBV19 and J is TRBJ2-1, with D hard to call. The CDR3 is 16 residues long. Germline V lookup: CDR1 LNHDA, CDR2 SQIVND (reference sequence). Trimming left V 3 bases short and J 2 bases short, with 14 bases between. Here the CDR3 reads CASSIRPLSPYNEQFF. As DNA, the CDR3 is TGTGCCAGTAGTATCCGACCCCTTTCCCCCTACAATGAGCAGTTCTTC.

This clonotype was seen ten or more times. This chain joins TRBV29-1 and TRBJ1-2; unclear D gene. Deletions cut 0 bases from V and 5 bases from J, with 13 bases between. The CDR3 length is 14 residues. Germline CDR1 and CDR2: SQVTM and ANQGSEA. The CDR3, as DNA: TGCAGCGTTGAAGATACCCGAAGGAGTTATGGCTACACCTTC. It encodes CSVEDTRRSYGYTF.

In this sample, this clonotype turned up many times. The chain couples TRBV7-9 to TRBJ1-5; unclear D gene. In germline, CDR1 is SEHNR, CDR2 FQNEAQ (reference sequence). This CDR3 is 16 amino acids long. V lost 4 bases and J 0 bases, leaving 13 bases between the germline ends. CDR3 coding DNA: TGTGCCAGCAGCTCGGCCGGGGAGTATAGCAATCAGCCCCAGCATTTT. This gives the protein CASSSAGEYSNQPQHF.

This clonotype was picked up many times. The gene calls are TRBV3-1 and TRBJ1-3, with a weak D call TRBD1 (6 bases). The CDR3 spans 12 residues. Trimming stripped 7 bases from V and 2 bases from J, with 6 bases between. Germline V gene data show CDR1 as LGHDT and CDR2 as YNNKEL (reference sequence). The CDR3, as DNA: TGTGCCAGCAAGGGGGCTGGAAACACCATATATTTT. It translates to CASKGAGNTIYF.

This clonotype was detected a few times. The chain recombines TRBV6-1 with TRBJ1-1, with TRBD1 matching 7 bases. V dropped 7 bases and J dropped 6; count of bases not matched to a gene: 14. This CDR3 spans 15 amino acids. CDR1 MNHNS and CDR2 SASEGT come from the germline V gene. CDR3 sequence reads: CASTNSGQEGAEAFF. Here the CDR3 DNA reads TGTGCCAGCACCAATAGTGGACAGGAGGGGGCTGAAGCTTTCTTT.

The chain links TRBV20-1 to TRBJ2-3, with TRBD2 matching 10 bases. CDR1 is DFQATT and CDR2 is SNEGSKA in the germline V gene (reference sequence). The CDR3 is 16 residues long. Trimming removed 5 bases from V and 2 bases from J; junction bases left unmatched: 10. The CDR3 spells CSAEGASGGYTDTQYF. In DNA form, the CDR3 reads TGCAGTGCTGAGGGGGCTAGCGGGGGCTACACAGATACGCAGTATTTT.